A single TCR beta chain is shown here with its context. Authors' processing steps: From reference gene primer amplification, estimates of nucleated cell counts were derived. Using immunoSEQ multiplex PCR, the repertoire was profiled, and TCRdb retains in-frame clones only, with some absent. V and J calls and clone size are as listed in that table; D and trimming were resolved from the DNA. Among under 80,000 clones listed, approximately 87% were seen once. The data were taken from a study of blood T cell repertoires in COVID-19. Study-wide background: Samples representing acute and convalescent COVID-19 were sourced from the United States, Italy and Spain. Nucleic acid was either cDNA or gDNA, and it came from T cells, B-cell-depleted T cells, or PBMCs.

From germline, CDR1 is MGHRA and CDR2 YSYEKL. The CDR3 has 16 residues. V trimming: 0 bases; J trimming: 2 bases; junction bases outside the gene matches: 6. V and J are TRBV4-1 and TRBJ1-2, with TRBD1 identical over 7 bases. The TCR originated in a man aged 80 or over in a cohort sampled during active COVID-19. Input material: peripheral blood. The CDR3 here is CASSQETGRLNYGYTF. The CDR3 DNA is TGCGCCAGCAGCCAAGAGACAGGGCGCCTGAACTATGGCTACACCTTC.